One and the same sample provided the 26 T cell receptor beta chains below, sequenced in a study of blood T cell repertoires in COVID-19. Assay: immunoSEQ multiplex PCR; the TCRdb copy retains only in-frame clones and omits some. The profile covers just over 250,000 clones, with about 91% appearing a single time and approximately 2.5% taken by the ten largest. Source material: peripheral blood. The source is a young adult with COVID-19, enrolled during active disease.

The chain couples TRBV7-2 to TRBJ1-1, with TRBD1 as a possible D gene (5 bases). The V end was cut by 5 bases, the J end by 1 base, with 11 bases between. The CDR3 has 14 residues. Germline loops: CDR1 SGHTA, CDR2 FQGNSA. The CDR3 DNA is TGTGCCAGCAGCCCCACGACAGCGAACACTGAAGCTTTCTTT. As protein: CASSPTTANTEAFF.

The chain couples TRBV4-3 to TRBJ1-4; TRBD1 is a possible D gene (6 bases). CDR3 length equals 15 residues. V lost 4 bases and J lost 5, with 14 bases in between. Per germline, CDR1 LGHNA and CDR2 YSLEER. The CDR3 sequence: CASSREGQYNEKLFF. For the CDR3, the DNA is TGCGCCAGCAGCCGAGAAGGACAGTACAATGAAAAACTGTTTTTT.

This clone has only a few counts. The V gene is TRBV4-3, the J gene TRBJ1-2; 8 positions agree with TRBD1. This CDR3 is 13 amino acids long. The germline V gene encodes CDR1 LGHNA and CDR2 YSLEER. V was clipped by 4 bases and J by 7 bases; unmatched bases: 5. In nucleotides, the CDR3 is TGCGCCAGCAGCCCTCAGGGGGCTAGTGGCTACACCTTC. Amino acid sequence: CASSPQGASGYTF.

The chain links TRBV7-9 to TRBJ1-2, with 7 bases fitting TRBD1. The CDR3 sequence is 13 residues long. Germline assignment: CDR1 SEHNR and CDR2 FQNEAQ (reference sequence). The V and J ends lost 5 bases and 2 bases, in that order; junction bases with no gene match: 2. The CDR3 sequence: CASSRGQNYGYTF. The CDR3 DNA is TGTGCCAGCAGCCGGGGACAGAACTATGGCTACACCTTC.

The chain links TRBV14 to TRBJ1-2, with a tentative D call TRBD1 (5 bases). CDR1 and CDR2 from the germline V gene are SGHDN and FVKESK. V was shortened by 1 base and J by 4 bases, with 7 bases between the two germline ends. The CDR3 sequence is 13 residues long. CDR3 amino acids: CASSQGQFYGYTF. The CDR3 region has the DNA TGTGCCAGCAGCCAAGGACAGTTCTATGGCTACACCTTC.

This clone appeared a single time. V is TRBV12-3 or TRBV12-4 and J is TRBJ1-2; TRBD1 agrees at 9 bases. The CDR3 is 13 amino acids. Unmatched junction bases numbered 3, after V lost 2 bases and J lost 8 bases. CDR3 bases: TGTGCCAGCAGTTTATGGGACAGGGAAGGCTACACCTTC. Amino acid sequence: CASSLWDREGYTF.

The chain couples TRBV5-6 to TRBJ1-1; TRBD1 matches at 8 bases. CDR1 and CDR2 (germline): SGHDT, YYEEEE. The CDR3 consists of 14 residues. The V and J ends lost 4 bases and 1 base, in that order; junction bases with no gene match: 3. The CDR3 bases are TGTGCCAGCAGCCCCGGGACAGGGAACACTGAAGCTTTCTTT. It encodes CASSPGTGNTEAFF. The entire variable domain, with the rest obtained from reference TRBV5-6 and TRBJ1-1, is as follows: DAGVTQSPTHLIKTRGQQVTLRCSPKSGHDTVSWYQQALGQGPQFIFQYYEEEERQRGNFPDRFSGHQFPNYSSELNVNALLLGDSALYLCASSPGTGNTEAFFGQGTRLTVV.

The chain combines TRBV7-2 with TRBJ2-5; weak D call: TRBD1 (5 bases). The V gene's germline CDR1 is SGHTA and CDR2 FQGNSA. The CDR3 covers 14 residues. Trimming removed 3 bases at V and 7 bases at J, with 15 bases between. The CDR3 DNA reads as TGTGCCAGCAGCTTCGGCAGGGCTATCGGGACCCAGTACTTC. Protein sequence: CASSFGRAIGTQYF.

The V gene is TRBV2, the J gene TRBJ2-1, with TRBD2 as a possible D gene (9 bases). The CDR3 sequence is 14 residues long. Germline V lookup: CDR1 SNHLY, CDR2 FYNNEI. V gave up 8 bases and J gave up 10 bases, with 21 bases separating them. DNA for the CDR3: TGTGCCAGCCTCGTGCTAGCGGGGACAGGAGAGCAGTTCTTC. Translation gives CASLVLAGTGEQFF.

The CDR3 loop is CASSSPGQGVYEQYF. CDR3 DNA: TGTGCCAGCAGCTCCCCGGGACAGGGGGTCTACGAGCAGTACTTC. The chain employs TRBV5-4 and TRBJ2-7, with TRBD1 matching over 11 bases. The CDR3 has 15 residues. J lost 3 bases, V lost 3 bases, and 5 bases had no gene match. In germline, CDR1 is SGHNT, CDR2 YYREEE (reference sequence).

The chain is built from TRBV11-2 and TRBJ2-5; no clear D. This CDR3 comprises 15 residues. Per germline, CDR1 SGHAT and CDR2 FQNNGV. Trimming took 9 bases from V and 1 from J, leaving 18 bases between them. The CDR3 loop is CASTEEPLLQETQYF. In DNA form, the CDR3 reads TGTGCCAGTACCGAAGAGCCCTTACTCCAAGAGACCCAGTACTTC.

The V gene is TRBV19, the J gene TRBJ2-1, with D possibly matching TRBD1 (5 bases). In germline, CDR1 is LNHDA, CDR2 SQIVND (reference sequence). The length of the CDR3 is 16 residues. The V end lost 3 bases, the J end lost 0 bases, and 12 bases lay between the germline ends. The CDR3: CASSIGQGSSYNEQFF. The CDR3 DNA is TGTGCCAGTAGTATTGGTCAGGGTAGCTCCTACAATGAGCAGTTCTTC.

The CDR3 DNA reads as TGTGCCAGCAGCTACCCCGTAGGGGGCCTGAACACTGAAGCTTTCTTT. Protein: CASSYPVGGLNTEAFF. This rearrangement joins TRBV7-2 to TRBJ1-1, with 7 bases that match TRBD1. Germline lookup yields CDR1 SGHTA and CDR2 FQGNSA. With V trimmed by 4 bases and J by 0 bases, 8 bases remained unmatched. The CDR3 consists of 16 residues.

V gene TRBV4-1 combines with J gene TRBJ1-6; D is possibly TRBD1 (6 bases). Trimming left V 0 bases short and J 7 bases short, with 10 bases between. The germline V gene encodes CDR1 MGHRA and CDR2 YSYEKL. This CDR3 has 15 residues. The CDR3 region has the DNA TGCGCCAGCAGCCAAGAGACAGGAACGAATTCACCCCTCCACTTT. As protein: CASSQETGTNSPLHF.

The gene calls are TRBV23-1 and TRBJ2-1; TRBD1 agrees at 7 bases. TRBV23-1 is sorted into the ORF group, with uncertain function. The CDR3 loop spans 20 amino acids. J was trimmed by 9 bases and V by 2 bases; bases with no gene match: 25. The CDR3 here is CASSQRDSKGVDERGCEQFF. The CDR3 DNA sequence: TGCGCCAGCAGTCAACGGGACAGTAAGGGGGTGGACGAGCGAGGTTGTGAGCAGTTCTTC.

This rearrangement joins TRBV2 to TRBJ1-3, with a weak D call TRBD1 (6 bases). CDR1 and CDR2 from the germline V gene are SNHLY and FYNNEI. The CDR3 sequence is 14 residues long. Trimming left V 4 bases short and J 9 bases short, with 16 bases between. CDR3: CASSATPGARTIYF. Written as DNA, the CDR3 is TGTGCCAGCAGTGCTACTCCAGGGGCCCGCACCATATATTTT.

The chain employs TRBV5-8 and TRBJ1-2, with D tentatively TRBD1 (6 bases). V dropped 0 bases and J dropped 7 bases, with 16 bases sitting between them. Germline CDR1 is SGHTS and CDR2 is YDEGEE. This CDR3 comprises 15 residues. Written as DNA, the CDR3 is TGTGCCAGCAGCTTGGCCGGGGGGCTCGTGGGTGGCTACACCTTC. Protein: CASSLAGGLVGGYTF. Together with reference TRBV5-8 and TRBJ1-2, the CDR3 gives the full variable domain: EAGVTQSPTHLIKTRGQQATLRCSPISGHTSVYWYQQALGLGLQFLLWYDEGEERNRGNFPPRFSGRQFPNYSSELNVNALELEDSALYLCASSLAGGLVGGYTFGSGTRLTVV.

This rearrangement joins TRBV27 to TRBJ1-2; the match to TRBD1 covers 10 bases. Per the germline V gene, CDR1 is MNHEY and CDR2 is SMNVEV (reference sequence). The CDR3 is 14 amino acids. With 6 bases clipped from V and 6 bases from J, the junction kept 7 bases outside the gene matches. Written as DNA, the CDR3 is TGTGCCAGCAGCATCACGGGACAGGGGCATGGCTACACCTTC. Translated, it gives CASSITGQGHGYTF.

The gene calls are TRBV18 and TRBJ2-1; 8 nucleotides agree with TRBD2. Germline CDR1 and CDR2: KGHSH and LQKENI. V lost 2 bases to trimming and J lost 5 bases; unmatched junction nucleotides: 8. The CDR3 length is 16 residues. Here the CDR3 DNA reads TGTGCCAGCTCACCAACCGGGACTAGTCTTGACAATGAGCAGTTCTTC. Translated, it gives CASSPTGTSLDNEQFF.

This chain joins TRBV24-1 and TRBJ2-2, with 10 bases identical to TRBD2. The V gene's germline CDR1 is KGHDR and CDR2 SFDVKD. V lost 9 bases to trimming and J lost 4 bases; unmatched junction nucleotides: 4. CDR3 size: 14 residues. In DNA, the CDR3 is TGTGCCACCGAAGCTAGCGGGAGCACCGGGGAGCTGTTTTTT. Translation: CATEASGSTGELFF.

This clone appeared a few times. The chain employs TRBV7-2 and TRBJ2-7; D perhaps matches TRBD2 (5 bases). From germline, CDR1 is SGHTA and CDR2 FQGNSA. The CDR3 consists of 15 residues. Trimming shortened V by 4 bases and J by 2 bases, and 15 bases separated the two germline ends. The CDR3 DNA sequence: TGTGCCAGCAGCTACACCGGTAGAGGGACCTACGAGCAGTACTTC. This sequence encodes CASSYTGRGTYEQYF.

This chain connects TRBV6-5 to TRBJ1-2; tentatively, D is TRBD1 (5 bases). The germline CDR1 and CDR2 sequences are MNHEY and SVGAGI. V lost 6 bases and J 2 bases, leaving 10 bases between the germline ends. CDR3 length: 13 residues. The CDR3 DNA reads TGTGCCAGCAGCCGGGGGATAAACTATGGCTACACCTTC. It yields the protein CASSRGINYGYTF.

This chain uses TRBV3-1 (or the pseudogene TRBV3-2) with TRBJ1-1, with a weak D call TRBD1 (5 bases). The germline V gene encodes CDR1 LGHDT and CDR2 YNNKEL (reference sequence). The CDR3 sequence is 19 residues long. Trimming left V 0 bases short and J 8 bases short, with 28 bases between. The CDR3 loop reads CASSQDNRLFYWAGVEAFF. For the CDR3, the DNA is TGTGCCAGCAGCCAAGATAATCGACTCTTCTATTGGGCGGGGGTAGAAGCTTTCTTT.

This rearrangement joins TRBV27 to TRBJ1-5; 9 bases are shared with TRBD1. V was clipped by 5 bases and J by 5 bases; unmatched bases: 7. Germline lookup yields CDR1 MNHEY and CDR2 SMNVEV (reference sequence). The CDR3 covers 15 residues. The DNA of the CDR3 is TGTGCCAGCAGTGAACAGGGGGCACAAGATCAGCCCCAGCATTTT. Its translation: CASSEQGAQDQPQHF.

The CDR3 region is CASSRHVGTVVNTEAFF. CDR3 in DNA: TGCGCCAGCAGCCGGCACGTCGGGACTGTGGTGAACACTGAAGCTTTCTTT. V gene TRBV4-1 combines with J gene TRBJ1-1, with a possible D match to TRBD1 (5 bases). The CDR3 sequence is 17 residues long. The germline V gene encodes CDR1 MGHRA and CDR2 YSYEKL. The germline V and J ends were trimmed by 4 bases and 0 bases, with 18 bases remaining between them.

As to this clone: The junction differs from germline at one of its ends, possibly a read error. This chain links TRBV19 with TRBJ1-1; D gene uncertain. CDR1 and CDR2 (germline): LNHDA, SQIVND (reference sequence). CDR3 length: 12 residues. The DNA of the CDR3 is TGTGCCAGTAGTATCGGGGTGTCTGAGGCTTTCTTT. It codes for CASSIGVSEAFF.